This is a list of T cell receptor beta chains from one sample in a study of T-cell reconstitution after alpha-beta-depleted transplantation in children. TCRdb passed the PCR reads through MiXCR, listing each CDR3 protein once. The table records 200,000 to 300,000 distinct CDR3 sequences, more than 10% of them present only once. This specimen consisted of PBMCs from the stem cell graft donor, obtained from the stem cell graft. Receptors were obtained from a human donor who donated a stem cell graft to a child with acute lymphoblastic leukemia. Both conserved end residues are part of each CDR3. The order of the fields is D gene, V gene, J gene, clone size, CDR3 protein, CDR3 DNA. The D gene is left open where the match is weak. Clone sizes are given selectively: once, few, many, or a class where the clone is expanded.

D gene: .
V gene: TRBV3-1
J gene: TRBJ2-2
clone size: few
CDR3 protein: CASSQGRRVGADTGELFF
CDR3 DNA: TGTGCCAGCAGCCAAGGACGTCGGGTGGGGGCGGACACCGGGGAGCTGTTTTTT

D gene: .
V gene: TRBV29-1
J gene: TRBJ2-3
clone size: many
CDR3 protein: CSVRDSADTQYF
CDR3 DNA: TGCAGCGTTCGGGACTCCGCAGATACGCAGTATTTT

D gene: .
V gene: TRBV12-3/TRBV12-4
J gene: TRBJ2-3
clone size: many
CDR3 protein: CASSLGDSYTDTQYF
CDR3 DNA: TGTGCCAGCAGTTTGGGGGACTCCTACACAGATACGCAGTATTTT

D gene: .
V gene: TRBV12-3/TRBV12-4
J gene: TRBJ2-2
clone size: many
CDR3 protein: CASTRAGDTGELFF
CDR3 DNA: TGTGCCAGCACCCGAGCCGGGGACACCGGGGAGCTGTTTTTT

D gene: TRBD2
V gene: TRBV3-1
J gene: TRBJ2-7
clone size: many
CDR3 protein: CASSQGLAALHEQYF
CDR3 DNA: TGTGCCAGCAGCCAAGGGCTAGCGGCACTCCACGAGCAGTACTTC

D gene: .
V gene: TRBV7-9
J gene: TRBJ2-1
clone size: many
CDR3 protein: CASSHVAGQLANEQFF
CDR3 DNA: TGTGCCAGCAGCCACGTTGCGGGACAGTTGGCCAATGAGCAGTTCTTC

D gene: .
V gene: TRBV20-1
J gene: TRBJ1-6
clone size: many
CDR3 protein: CSARHRLGGQSLHF
CDR3 DNA: TGCAGTGCTAGGCACCGCCTGGGGGGCCAGTCCCTCCACTTT

D gene: .
V gene: TRBV5-5
J gene: TRBJ2-7
clone size: many
CDR3 protein: CASSFGTDTYEQYF
CDR3 DNA: TGTGCCAGCAGCTTCGGGACGGATACCTACGAGCAGTACTTC

D gene: .
V gene: TRBV10-2
J gene: TRBJ2-7
clone size: many
CDR3 protein: CASSESFGAYEQYF
CDR3 DNA: TGCGCCAGCAGTGAGTCGTTCGGCGCCTACGAGCAGTACTTC

D gene: .
V gene: TRBV28
J gene: TRBJ1-1
clone size: many
CDR3 protein: CASSLSFPVGYRDTEAFF
CDR3 DNA: TGTGCCAGCAGTTTATCATTTCCAGTGGGGTACCGAGACACTGAAGCTTTCTTT

D gene: TRBD2
V gene: TRBV5-1
J gene: TRBJ2-1
clone size: many
CDR3 protein: CASSLGVAGPFNEQFF
CDR3 DNA: TGCGCCAGCAGCTTGGGGGTAGCGGGGCCGTTCAATGAGCAGTTCTTC

D gene: TRBD2
V gene: TRBV5-1
J gene: TRBJ2-3
clone size: many
CDR3 protein: CASSPGTSGGFTDTQYF
CDR3 DNA: TGCGCCAGCAGCCCCGGTACTAGCGGGGGGTTCACAGATACGCAGTATTTT

D gene: .
V gene: TRBV7-1
J gene: TRBJ2-3
clone size: .
CDR3 protein: CASSSVADYSWGTDTQYF
CDR3 DNA: TGTGCCAGCAGCTCCGTGGCGGATTACTCCTGGGGCACAGATACGCAGTATTTT

D gene: .
V gene: TRBV5-1
J gene: TRBJ2-7
clone size: many
CDR3 protein: CASSPHRPLSYEQYF
CDR3 DNA: TGCGCCAGCAGCCCGCATCGGCCACTCTCCTACGAGCAGTACTTC

D gene: .
V gene: TRBV29-1
J gene: TRBJ2-7
clone size: many
CDR3 protein: CSVDIGRYEQYF
CDR3 DNA: TGCAGCGTTGATATCGGCAGATACGAGCAGTACTTC

D gene: .
V gene: TRBV5-1
J gene: TRBJ1-2
clone size: few
CDR3 protein: CASSMDSYGYTF
CDR3 DNA: TGCGCCAGCAGCATGGACAGCTATGGCTACACCTTC

D gene: TRBD1
V gene: TRBV12-3/TRBV12-4
J gene: TRBJ2-5
clone size: many
CDR3 protein: CASSFLTGVTQYF
CDR3 DNA: TGTGCCAGCAGTTTCCTAACAGGGGTAACCCAGTACTTC

D gene: .
V gene: TRBV7-2
J gene: TRBJ2-7
clone size: many
CDR3 protein: CASSWTAVNEQYF
CDR3 DNA: TGTGCCAGCAGTTGGACAGCTGTCAACGAGCAGTACTTC

D gene: .
V gene: TRBV20-1
J gene: TRBJ1-1
clone size: few
CDR3 protein: CSAAGANTEAFF
CDR3 DNA: TGCAGTGCTGCCGGCGCGAACACTGAAGCTTTCTTT

D gene: TRBD1
V gene: TRBV25-1
J gene: TRBJ2-2
clone size: many
CDR3 protein: CASSGWDRGLTGELFF
CDR3 DNA: TGTGCCAGCAGTGGTTGGGACAGGGGGCTCACCGGGGAGCTGTTTTTT

D gene: TRBD2
V gene: TRBV7-6
J gene: TRBJ2-3
clone size: many
CDR3 protein: CASSTPLAGGRSDTQYF
CDR3 DNA: TGTGCCAGCAGCACCCCTCTAGCGGGAGGGCGGTCAGATACGCAGTATTTT

D gene: .
V gene: TRBV30
J gene: TRBJ2-1
clone size: .
CDR3 protein: CAWTDGSSYNEQFF
CDR3 DNA: TGTGCCTGGACTGACGGTTCCTCCTACAATGAGCAGTTCTTC

D gene: .
V gene: TRBV4-3
J gene: TRBJ2-7
clone size: many
CDR3 protein: CASSQDSALAEQYF
CDR3 DNA: TGCGCCAGCAGCCAAGATAGTGCCCTCGCCGAGCAGTACTTC

D gene: TRBD1
V gene: TRBV27
J gene: TRBJ2-7
clone size: many
CDR3 protein: CASSPWTGYEQYF
CDR3 DNA: TGTGCCAGCAGTCCGTGGACAGGCTACGAGCAGTACTTC

D gene: .
V gene: TRBV28
J gene: TRBJ1-5
clone size: many
CDR3 protein: CASSLGGFGQPQHF
CDR3 DNA: TGTGCCAGCAGTTTGGGGGGGTTTGGACAGCCCCAGCATTTT

D gene: .
V gene: TRBV20-1
J gene: TRBJ2-7
clone size: many
CDR3 protein: CSARDHRQATYEQYF
CDR3 DNA: TGCAGTGCTAGAGATCACCGACAGGCGACCTACGAGCAGTACTTC

D gene: .
V gene: TRBV19
J gene: TRBJ2-2
clone size: few
CDR3 protein: CASTAPGATLRTGELFF
CDR3 DNA: TGTGCCAGTACCGCCCCGGGGGCGACACTAAGAACCGGGGAGCTGTTTTTT

D gene: TRBD2
V gene: TRBV5-1
J gene: TRBJ2-7
clone size: many
CDR3 protein: CASSLVGSGSNEQYF
CDR3 DNA: TGCGCCAGCAGCTTGGTGGGTAGCGGGAGCAACGAGCAGTACTTC

D gene: .
V gene: TRBV20-1
J gene: TRBJ2-3
clone size: .
CDR3 protein: CSAGKGGGTDTQYF
CDR3 DNA: TGCAGTGCAGGGAAGGGGGGGGGCACAGATACGCAGTATTTT

D gene: TRBD2
V gene: TRBV20-1
J gene: TRBJ2-7
clone size: many
CDR3 protein: CSARGSGQVYYEQYF
CDR3 DNA: TGCAGTGCTAGAGGTAGCGGGCAGGTATACTACGAGCAGTACTTC

D gene: .
V gene: TRBV7-2
J gene: TRBJ1-2
clone size: many
CDR3 protein: CASSSMGQSGYTF
CDR3 DNA: TGTGCCAGCAGCTCCATGGGACAAAGTGGCTACACCTTC

D gene: .
V gene: TRBV4-2
J gene: TRBJ2-2
clone size: many
CDR3 protein: CASSHFQGRNTGELFF
CDR3 DNA: TGTGCCAGCAGCCATTTCCAGGGACGGAACACCGGGGAGCTGTTTTTT

D gene: .
V gene: TRBV29-1
J gene: TRBJ1-2
clone size: many
CDR3 protein: CSVEDPANYGYTF
CDR3 DNA: TGCAGCGTTGAAGATCCGGCTAACTATGGCTACACCTTC

D gene: .
V gene: TRBV7-2
J gene: TRBJ2-7
clone size: few
CDR3 protein: CASSSRDAYSYEQYF
CDR3 DNA: TGTGCCAGCAGCTCGCGGGACGCGTACTCCTACGAGCAGTACTTC

D gene: .
V gene: TRBV27
J gene: TRBJ1-2
clone size: many
CDR3 protein: CASSLSLGPGRGYTF
CDR3 DNA: TGTGCCAGCAGTTTATCTTTGGGGCCGGGGAGAGGCTACACCTTC

D gene: TRBD2
V gene: TRBV7-6
J gene: TRBJ2-1
clone size: few
CDR3 protein: CASSQSLAGAYSYNEQFF
CDR3 DNA: TGTGCCAGCAGCCAGTCCCTAGCGGGGGCCTACTCCTACAATGAGCAGTTCTTC

D gene: .
V gene: TRBV4-2
J gene: TRBJ2-7
clone size: .
CDR3 protein: CAISPALAGYSYEQYF
CDR3 DNA: TGTGCCATCAGCCCCGCTCTAGCCGGTTACTCCTACGAGCAGTACTTC

D gene: .
V gene: TRBV20-1
J gene: TRBJ1-2
clone size: many
CDR3 protein: CSASPVYGYTF
CDR3 DNA: TGCAGTGCTAGTCCGGTCTATGGCTACACCTTC

D gene: .
V gene: TRBV6-1
J gene: TRBJ2-5
clone size: many
CDR3 protein: CASSEGLLRTQYF
CDR3 DNA: TGTGCCAGCAGTGAGGGGCTACTGCGGACCCAGTACTTC

D gene: .
V gene: TRBV15
J gene: TRBJ2-2
clone size: many
CDR3 protein: CATSRGVANTGELFF
CDR3 DNA: TGTGCCACCAGCAGAGGGGTGGCGAACACCGGGGAGCTGTTTTTT

D gene: .
V gene: TRBV27
J gene: TRBJ1-3
clone size: many
CDR3 protein: CASRNRGSGNTIYF
CDR3 DNA: TGTGCCAGCAGGAACCGGGGGTCTGGAAACACCATATATTTT

D gene: TRBD1
V gene: TRBV5-1
J gene: TRBJ2-7
clone size: many
CDR3 protein: CASSLRDRGLTYEQYF
CDR3 DNA: TGCGCCAGCAGCTTACGGGACAGGGGACTTACCTACGAGCAGTACTTC

D gene: .
V gene: TRBV28
J gene: TRBJ1-1
clone size: many
CDR3 protein: CATSGGKRNTEAFF
CDR3 DNA: TGTGCCACCTCAGGAGGTAAACGGAACACTGAAGCTTTCTTT

D gene: TRBD1
V gene: TRBV9
J gene: TRBJ1-1
clone size: many
CDR3 protein: CASSPRGTGGTEAFF
CDR3 DNA: TGTGCCAGCAGCCCACGGGGGACAGGGGGCACTGAAGCTTTCTTT

D gene: TRBD2
V gene: TRBV5-1
J gene: TRBJ2-1
clone size: many
CDR3 protein: CASSLRTSGRYFNEQFF
CDR3 DNA: TGCGCCAGCAGCTTGAGGACTAGCGGGAGGTATTTCAATGAGCAGTTCTTC

D gene: .
V gene: TRBV7-9
J gene: TRBJ2-2
clone size: many
CDR3 protein: CASSPRDARWETGELFF
CDR3 DNA: TGTGCCAGCAGCCCTAGGGACGCCCGATGGGAGACCGGGGAGCTGTTTTTT